This TCR beta chain was found in a study of shared clonotypes between healthy human individuals. The CDR3 covers 11 residues. Trimming stripped 6 bases from V and 12 bases from J, with 12 bases between. CDR1 is KGHSH, CDR2 LQKENI, per germline. Clones were read by immunoSEQ multiplex PCR, and TCRdb kept only the in-frame ones, dropping some. The sample has about 380,000 clones, 96% seen once; the top ten hold around 0.32%. The chain carries TRBV18 and TRBJ2-1; D call uncertain. The TCR comes from a man aged 30 to 39 in good health. Sample: memory CD8+ T cells sorted from blood. The subset is: CD45RO+ cells pooled with CCR7-negative TemRA cells. This CDR3 is CASSDLVMQFF. Written as DNA, the CDR3 is TGTGCCAGCTCCGACCTAGTTATGCAGTTCTTC.